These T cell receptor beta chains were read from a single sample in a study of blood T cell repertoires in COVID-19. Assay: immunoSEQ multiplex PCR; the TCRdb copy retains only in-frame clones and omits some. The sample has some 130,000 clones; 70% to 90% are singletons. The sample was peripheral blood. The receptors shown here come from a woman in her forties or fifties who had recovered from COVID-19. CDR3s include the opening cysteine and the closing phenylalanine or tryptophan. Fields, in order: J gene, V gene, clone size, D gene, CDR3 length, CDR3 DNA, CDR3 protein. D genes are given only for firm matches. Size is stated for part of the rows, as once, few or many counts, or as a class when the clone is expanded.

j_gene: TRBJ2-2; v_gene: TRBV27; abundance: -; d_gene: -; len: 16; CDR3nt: TGTGCCAGCAGTTTAGCATCGGGAGCTCCTACCGGGGAGCTGTTTTTT; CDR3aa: CASSLASGAPTGELFF
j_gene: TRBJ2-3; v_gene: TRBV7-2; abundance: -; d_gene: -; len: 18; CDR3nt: TGTGCCAGCAGCTTAGATTTTGTGAGCTCCCCGGTGCATCGTACGCAGTATTTT; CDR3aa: CASSLDFVSSPVHRTQYF
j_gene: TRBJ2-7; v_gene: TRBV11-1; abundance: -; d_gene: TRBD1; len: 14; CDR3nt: TGTGCCAGCAGCTTAGTGGACAGGGCGAACGAGCAGTACTTC; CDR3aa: CASSLVDRANEQYF
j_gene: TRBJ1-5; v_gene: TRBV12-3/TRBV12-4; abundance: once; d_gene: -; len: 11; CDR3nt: TGTGCCAGCATGGGCGAACAGCCCCAGCATTTT; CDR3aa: CASMGEQPQHF
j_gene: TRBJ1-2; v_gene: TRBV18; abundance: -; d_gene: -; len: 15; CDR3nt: TGTGCCAGCTCACCACCGAGCGCGGATAACTATGGCTACACCTTC; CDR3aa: CASSPPSADNYGYTF
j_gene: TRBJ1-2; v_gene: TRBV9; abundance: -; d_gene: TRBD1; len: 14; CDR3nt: TGTGCCAGCAGCGTAGTTGACAGGGGTGGCGGCTACACCTTC; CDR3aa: CASSVVDRGGGYTF
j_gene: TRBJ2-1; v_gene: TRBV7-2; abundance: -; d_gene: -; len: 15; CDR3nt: TGTGCCAGCAGGCCGGGATTGTCACGTGGCAATGAGCAGTTCTTC; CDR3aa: CASRPGLSRGNEQFF
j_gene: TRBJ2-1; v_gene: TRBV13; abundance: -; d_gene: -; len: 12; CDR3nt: TGTGCCAGCAGCCTCCAGGCCGGTGAGCAGTTCTTC; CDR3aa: CASSLQAGEQFF
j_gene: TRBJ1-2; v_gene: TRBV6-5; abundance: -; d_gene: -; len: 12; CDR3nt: TGTGCCAGCACCGTCCCACTATCTGGCTACACCTTC; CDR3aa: CASTVPLSGYTF
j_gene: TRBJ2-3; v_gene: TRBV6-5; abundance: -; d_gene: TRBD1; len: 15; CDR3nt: TGTGCCAGCAGTTACGGGACAGGGGTGAGAGATACGCAGTATTTT; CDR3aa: CASSYGTGVRDTQYF
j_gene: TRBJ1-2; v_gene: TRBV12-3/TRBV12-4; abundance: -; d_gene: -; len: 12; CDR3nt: TGTGCCAGCAGCCCCGGTCCCGGTGGCTACACCTTC; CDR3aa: CASSPGPGGYTF
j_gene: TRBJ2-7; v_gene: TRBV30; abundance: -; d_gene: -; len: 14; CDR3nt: TGTGCCTGGAGGAAGGTCCGGGTCGGTGTCGAGCAGTACTTC; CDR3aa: CAWRKVRVGVEQYF
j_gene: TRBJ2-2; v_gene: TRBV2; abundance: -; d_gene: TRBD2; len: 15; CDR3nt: TGTGCCAGCAGAGAGACTAGCGCCGGGCCCGGGGAGCTGTTTTTT; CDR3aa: CASRETSAGPGELFF
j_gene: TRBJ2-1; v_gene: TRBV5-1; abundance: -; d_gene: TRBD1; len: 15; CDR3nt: TGCGCCAGCAGGACAGGGGGGTCAGGCTACAATGAGCAGTTCTTC; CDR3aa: CASRTGGSGYNEQFF
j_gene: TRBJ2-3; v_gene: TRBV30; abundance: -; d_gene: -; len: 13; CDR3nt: TGTGCCTGGACCTACTCCCGGGCAGATACGCAGTATTTT; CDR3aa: CAWTYSRADTQYF
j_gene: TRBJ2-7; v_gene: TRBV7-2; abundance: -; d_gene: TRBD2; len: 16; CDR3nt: TGTGCCAGCAGCCGGACTAGCGGGAGGGGGTTGTACGAGCAGTACTTC; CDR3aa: CASSRTSGRGLYEQYF
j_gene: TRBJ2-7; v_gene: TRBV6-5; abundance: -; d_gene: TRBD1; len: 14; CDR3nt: TGTGCCAGCAAAGCGGGACAGGGGTCCTACGAGCAGTACTTC; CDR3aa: CASKAGQGSYEQYF
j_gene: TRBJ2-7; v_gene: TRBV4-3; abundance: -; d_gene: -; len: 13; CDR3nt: TGCGCCAGCAGCCAAGATCTAGTTGCCGAGCAGTACTTC; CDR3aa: CASSQDLVAEQYF
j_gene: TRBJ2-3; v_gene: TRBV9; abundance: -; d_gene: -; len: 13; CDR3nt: TGTGCCAGCAGCGCATTTGGCACAGATACGCAGTATTTT; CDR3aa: CASSAFGTDTQYF
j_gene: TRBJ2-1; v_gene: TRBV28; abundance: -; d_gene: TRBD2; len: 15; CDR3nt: TGTGCCAGCAGTTTCACTAGCGGGGGATACAATGAGCAGTTCTTC; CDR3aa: CASSFTSGGYNEQFF
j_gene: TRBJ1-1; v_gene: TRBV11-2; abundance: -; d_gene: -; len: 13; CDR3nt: TGTGCCAGCAGCTTAGAAACTTTTTCCAACCGTTGGTTT; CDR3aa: CASSLETFSNRWF
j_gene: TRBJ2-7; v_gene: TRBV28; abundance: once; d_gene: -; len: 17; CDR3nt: TGTGCCAGCAGTTTATCCAGACGGGGGACGGTTCGATACGAGCAGTACTTC; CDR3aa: CASSLSRRGTVRYEQYF
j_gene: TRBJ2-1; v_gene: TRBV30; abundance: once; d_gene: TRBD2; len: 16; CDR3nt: TGTGCCTGGACCTACGTAGGGACTAGCGGGGGGGGTGAGCAGTTCTTC; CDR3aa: CAWTYVGTSGGGEQFF
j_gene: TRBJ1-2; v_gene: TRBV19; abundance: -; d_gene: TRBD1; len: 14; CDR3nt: TGTGCCAGTAGTAGCCCGGGACAGGGGGCTGGCTACACCTTC; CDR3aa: CASSSPGQGAGYTF
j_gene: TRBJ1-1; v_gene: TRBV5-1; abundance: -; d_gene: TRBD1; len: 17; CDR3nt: TGCGCCAGCAGCCAGACTCGGGGCAGGGGGCGGGATACTGAAGCTTTCTTT; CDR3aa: CASSQTRGRGRDTEAFF
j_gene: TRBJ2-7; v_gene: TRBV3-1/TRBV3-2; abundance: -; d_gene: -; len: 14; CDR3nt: TGTGCCAGCAGCCAAGATCCGGGGTTCTACGAGCAGTACTTC; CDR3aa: CASSQDPGFYEQYF
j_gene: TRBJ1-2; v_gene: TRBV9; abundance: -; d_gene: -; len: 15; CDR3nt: TGTGCCAGCAGCGTCAAAGGCAGGGCGGACTATGGCTACACCTTC; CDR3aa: CASSVKGRADYGYTF
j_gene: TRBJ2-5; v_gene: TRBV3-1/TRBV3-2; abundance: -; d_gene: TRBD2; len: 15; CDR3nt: TGTGCCAGCAGCCGAGGGACTAGCGTCCAAGAGACCCAGTACTTC; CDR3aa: CASSRGTSVQETQYF